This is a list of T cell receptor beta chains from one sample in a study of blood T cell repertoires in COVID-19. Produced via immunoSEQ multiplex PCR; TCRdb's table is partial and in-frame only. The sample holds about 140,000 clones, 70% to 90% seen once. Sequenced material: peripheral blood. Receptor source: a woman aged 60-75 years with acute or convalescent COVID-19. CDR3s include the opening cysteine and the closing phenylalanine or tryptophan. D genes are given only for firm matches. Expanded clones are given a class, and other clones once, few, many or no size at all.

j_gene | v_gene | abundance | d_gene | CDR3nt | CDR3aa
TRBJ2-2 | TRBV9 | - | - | TGTGCCAGCAGCGCCTTTTCACTCACCGGGGAGCTGTTTTTT | CASSAFSLTGELFF
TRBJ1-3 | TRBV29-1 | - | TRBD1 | TGCAGCGTTTCGGACAGGGGGAATGGAAACACCATATATTTT | CSVSDRGNGNTIYF
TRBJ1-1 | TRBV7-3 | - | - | TGTGCCAGCAGCAGGGGGTACGAGACTGAAGCTTTCTTT | CASSRGYETEAFF
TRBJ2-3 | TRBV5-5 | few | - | TGTGCCAGCAGCTTAAGGCAGCGGAGCACAGATACGCAGTATTTT | CASSLRQRSTDTQYF
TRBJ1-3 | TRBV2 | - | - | TGTGCCAGCAGCGCACTAAACCAGGGATCCGGCACCATATATTTT | CASSALNQGSGTIYF
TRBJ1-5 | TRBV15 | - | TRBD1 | TGTGCCACCAGCGCCATGAGGGGGCAGCCCAATCAGCCCCAGCATTTT | CATSAMRGQPNQPQHF
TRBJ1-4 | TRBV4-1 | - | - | TGCGCCAGCAGCCAGCTGGGCGGGATCTATGAAAAACTGTTTTTT | CASSQLGGIYEKLFF
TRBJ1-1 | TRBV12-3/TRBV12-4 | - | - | TGTGCCAGCAGTTTACACGGTTTCACTGAAGCTTTCTTT | CASSLHGFTEAFF
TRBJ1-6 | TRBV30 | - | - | TGTGCCTGGGGCCTGGGACAAAATAATTCACCCCTCCACTTT | CAWGLGQNNSPLHF
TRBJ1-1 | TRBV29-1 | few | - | TGCAGCGTCGAACAGGGTTCGTCCGTGAACACTGAAGCTTTCTTT | CSVEQGSSVNTEAFF
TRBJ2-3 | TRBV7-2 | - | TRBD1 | TGTGCCAGCAGCTTAGATCTACAGGGGACGGGAGATACGCAGTATTTT | CASSLDLQGTGDTQYF
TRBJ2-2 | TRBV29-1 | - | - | TGCAGCGTTCCCCTCAGGCAGGAGAACACCGGGGAGCTGTTTTTT | CSVPLRQENTGELFF
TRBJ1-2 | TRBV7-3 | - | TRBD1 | TGTGCCAGCAGCCCCACCGGGACAGCTAACTATGGCTACACCTTC | CASSPTGTANYGYTF
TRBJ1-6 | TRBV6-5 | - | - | TGTGCCAGCAGTTTTCAGGGGTTGGAGAATTCACCCCTCCACTTT | CASSFQGLENSPLHF
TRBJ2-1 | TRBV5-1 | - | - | TGCGCCAGCAGCTTGATGACGGGGAGCTCCTACAATGAGCAGTTCTTC | CASSLMTGSSYNEQFF
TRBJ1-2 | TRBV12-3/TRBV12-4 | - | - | TGTGCCAGCAGTTTCGAGGGTAGTGGCTACACCTTC | CASSFEGSGYTF
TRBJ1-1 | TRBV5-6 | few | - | TGTGCCAGCAGCCCGGGGAACACTGAAGCTTTCTTT | CASSPGNTEAFF
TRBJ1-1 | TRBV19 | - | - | TGTGCCAGTAGTCGGGATCCGGGGTCTGTCCCTGAAGCTTTCTTT | CASSRDPGSVPEAFF
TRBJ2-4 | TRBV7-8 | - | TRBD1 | TGTGCCAGCAGCGCCGGACAGGGGACGGCCAAAAACATTCAGTACTTC | CASSAGQGTAKNIQYF
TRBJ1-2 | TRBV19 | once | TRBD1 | TGTGCCAGTAGTATGGGGAACAGGGGGTATGGCTACACCTTC | CASSMGNRGYGYTF
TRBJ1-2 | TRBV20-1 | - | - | TGCAGTGCTCCCCTTAACTATGGCTACACCTTC | CSAPLNYGYTF
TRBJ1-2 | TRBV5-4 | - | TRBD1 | TGTGCCAGCAGCGGACCGGGACAGGGCTCGTCTAACACCTTC | CASSGPGQGSSNTF
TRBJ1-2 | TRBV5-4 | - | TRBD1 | TGTGCCAGCAGCTTGTTGCGTGGGACAGCCCTTGACTATGGCTACACCTTC | CASSLLRGTALDYGYTF
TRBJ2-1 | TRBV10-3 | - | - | TGTGCCATCAGTGAGGGAGACCTACACTACAATGAGCAGTTCTTC | CAISEGDLHYNEQFF
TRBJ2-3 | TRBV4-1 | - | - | TGCGCCAGCAGCCAAGAGCAAGGCCCCTATGGAGGTACGCAGTATTTT | CASSQEQGPYGGTQYF
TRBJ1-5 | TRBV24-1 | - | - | TGTGCCACCAGTGATCCCGGACGGGGGAATCAGCCCCAGCATTTT | CATSDPGRGNQPQHF
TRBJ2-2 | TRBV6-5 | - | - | TGTGCCAGCACCCACCGGGGGGAGCTGTTTTTT | CASTHRGELFF
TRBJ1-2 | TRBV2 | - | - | TGTGCCAGCGAGAGAGACAGGAACTATGGCTACACCTTC | CASERDRNYGYTF
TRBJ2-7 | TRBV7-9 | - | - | TGTGCCAGCAGCTTAGCTCAGGGTGTGACCTACGAGCAGTACTTC | CASSLAQGVTYEQYF
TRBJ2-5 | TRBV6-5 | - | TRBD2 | TGTGCCAGCAGTTACTTTCCTAGCGGGGGAAAAGAGACCCAGTACTTC | CASSYFPSGGKETQYF
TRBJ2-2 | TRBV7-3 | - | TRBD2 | TGTGCCAGCAGCTTAACTGAAACTAGCGGGGGAGGCGGGGAGCTGTTTTTT | CASSLTETSGGGGELFF
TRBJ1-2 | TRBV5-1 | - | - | TGCGCCAGCAGCTTGTCCCGGGACTATGGCTACACCTTC | CASSLSRDYGYTF
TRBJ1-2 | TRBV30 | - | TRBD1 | TGTGCCTGGAGTGGACAGGGGGGCTATGGCTACACCTTC | CAWSGQGGYGYTF
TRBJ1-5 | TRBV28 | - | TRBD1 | TGTGCCAGCGGATCCGGGACAGTGGAAAATCAGCCCCAGCATTTT | CASGSGTVENQPQHF
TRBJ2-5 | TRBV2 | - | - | TGTGCCAGCAGTGTACAGGGCTCCCAAGAGACCCAGTACTTC | CASSVQGSQETQYF
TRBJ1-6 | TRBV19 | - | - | TGTGCCAGTACCCCAGGGATCGGCTATAATTCACCCCTCCACTTT | CASTPGIGYNSPLHF
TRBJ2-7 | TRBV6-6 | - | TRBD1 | TGTGCCAGCAGTATCCCGGGACAGGGTTACGAGCAGTACTTC | CASSIPGQGYEQYF
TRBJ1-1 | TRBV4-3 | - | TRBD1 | TGCGCCAGCAGCCAAGATGGACAGGGGGTAATCACTGAAGCTTTCTTT | CASSQDGQGVITEAFF
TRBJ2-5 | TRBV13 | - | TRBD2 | TGTGCCAGCAGCTTAGGCCTAGCGGGGAATAACCAAGAGACCCAGTACTTC | CASSLGLAGNNQETQYF
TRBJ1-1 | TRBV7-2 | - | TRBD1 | TGTGCCAGCAGCTCGGGACAGAGAGCGGTGAACACTGAAGCTTTCTTT | CASSSGQRAVNTEAFF
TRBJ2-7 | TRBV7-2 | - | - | TGTGCCAGCAGTGTGCGGCTAACTTCCTACGAGCAGTACTTC | CASSVRLTSYEQYF
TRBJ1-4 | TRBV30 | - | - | TGTGCCTGGACCCCGCGCGGACAGTATGAAAAACTGTTTTTT | CAWTPRGQYEKLFF
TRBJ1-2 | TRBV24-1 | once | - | TGTGCCACCAGTGATTTTGGGGGCTTTGGCTACACCTTC | CATSDFGGFGYTF
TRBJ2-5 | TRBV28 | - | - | TGTGCCAGCAGGGAGACAGCACAAGAGACCCAGTACTTC | CASRETAQETQYF
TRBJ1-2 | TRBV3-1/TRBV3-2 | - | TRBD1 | TGTGCCAGCAGCATAATACGACAGGGCGATAACTATGGCTACACCTTC | CASSIIRQGDNYGYTF
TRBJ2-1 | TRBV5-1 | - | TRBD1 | TGCGCCAGCAGCTTCGGACAGGGGAGGTACAATGAGCAGTTCTTC | CASSFGQGRYNEQFF
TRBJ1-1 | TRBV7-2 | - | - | TGTGCCAGCAGCTTAGGGGGAGCGGGCGGCAGCTACACTGAAGCTTTCTTT | CASSLGGAGGSYTEAFF
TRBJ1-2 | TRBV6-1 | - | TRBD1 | TGTGCCAGCAGTGAGCGACAGGGGGGTTTTATTGGCTACACCTTC | CASSERQGGFIGYTF
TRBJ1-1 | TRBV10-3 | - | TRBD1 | TGTGCCATCAGTGAGTCGTCGACAGGGAGGACCCAGAGCACTGAAGCTTTCTTT | CAISESSTGRTQSTEAFF
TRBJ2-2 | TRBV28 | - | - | TGTGCCAGCAGTTTCCGACTCAACACCGGGGAGCTGTTTTTT | CASSFRLNTGELFF
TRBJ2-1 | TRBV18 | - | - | TGTGCCAGCTCACCACCGGTCGACTCGATACGTCCTGGCAATGAGCAGTTCTTC | CASSPPVDSIRPGNEQFF
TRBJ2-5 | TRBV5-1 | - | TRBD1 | TGCGCCAGCAGCTTTTACAGGGGGCGGGAAGAGACCCAGTACTTC | CASSFYRGREETQYF
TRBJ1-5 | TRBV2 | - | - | TGTGCCAGCACTTTGACAGGTAATCAGCCCCAGCATTTT | CASTLTGNQPQHF
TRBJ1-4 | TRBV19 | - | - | TGTGCCAGTCAGGGTTCAACTAATGAAAAACTGTTTTTT | CASQGSTNEKLFF
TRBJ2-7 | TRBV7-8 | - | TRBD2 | TGTGCCAGCACCTCGGGGGGGAGAGTATACGAGCAGTACTTC | CASTSGGRVYEQYF
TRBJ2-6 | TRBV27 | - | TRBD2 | TGTGCCAGCAGTTTCATGTTCGGGGGGACCGGGGCCAACGTCCTGACTTTC | CASSFMFGGTGANVLTF
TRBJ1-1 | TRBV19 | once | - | TGTGCCAGTAGTATAAGGGGGAACACTGAAGCTTTCTTT | CASSIRGNTEAFF
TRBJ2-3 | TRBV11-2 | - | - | TGTGCCAGCAGACATCTCAGGGGAAGGACCACAGATACGCAGTATTTT | CASRHLRGRTTDTQYF
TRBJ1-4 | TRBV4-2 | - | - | TGTGCCAGCAGTCCTTTGCCAGTACCTAATGAAAAACTGTTTTTT | CASSPLPVPNEKLFF
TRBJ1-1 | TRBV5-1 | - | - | TGCGCCAGCAGCTTGGTGGGAGCGGTTGAGGAAGCTTTCTTT | CASSLVGAVEEAFF